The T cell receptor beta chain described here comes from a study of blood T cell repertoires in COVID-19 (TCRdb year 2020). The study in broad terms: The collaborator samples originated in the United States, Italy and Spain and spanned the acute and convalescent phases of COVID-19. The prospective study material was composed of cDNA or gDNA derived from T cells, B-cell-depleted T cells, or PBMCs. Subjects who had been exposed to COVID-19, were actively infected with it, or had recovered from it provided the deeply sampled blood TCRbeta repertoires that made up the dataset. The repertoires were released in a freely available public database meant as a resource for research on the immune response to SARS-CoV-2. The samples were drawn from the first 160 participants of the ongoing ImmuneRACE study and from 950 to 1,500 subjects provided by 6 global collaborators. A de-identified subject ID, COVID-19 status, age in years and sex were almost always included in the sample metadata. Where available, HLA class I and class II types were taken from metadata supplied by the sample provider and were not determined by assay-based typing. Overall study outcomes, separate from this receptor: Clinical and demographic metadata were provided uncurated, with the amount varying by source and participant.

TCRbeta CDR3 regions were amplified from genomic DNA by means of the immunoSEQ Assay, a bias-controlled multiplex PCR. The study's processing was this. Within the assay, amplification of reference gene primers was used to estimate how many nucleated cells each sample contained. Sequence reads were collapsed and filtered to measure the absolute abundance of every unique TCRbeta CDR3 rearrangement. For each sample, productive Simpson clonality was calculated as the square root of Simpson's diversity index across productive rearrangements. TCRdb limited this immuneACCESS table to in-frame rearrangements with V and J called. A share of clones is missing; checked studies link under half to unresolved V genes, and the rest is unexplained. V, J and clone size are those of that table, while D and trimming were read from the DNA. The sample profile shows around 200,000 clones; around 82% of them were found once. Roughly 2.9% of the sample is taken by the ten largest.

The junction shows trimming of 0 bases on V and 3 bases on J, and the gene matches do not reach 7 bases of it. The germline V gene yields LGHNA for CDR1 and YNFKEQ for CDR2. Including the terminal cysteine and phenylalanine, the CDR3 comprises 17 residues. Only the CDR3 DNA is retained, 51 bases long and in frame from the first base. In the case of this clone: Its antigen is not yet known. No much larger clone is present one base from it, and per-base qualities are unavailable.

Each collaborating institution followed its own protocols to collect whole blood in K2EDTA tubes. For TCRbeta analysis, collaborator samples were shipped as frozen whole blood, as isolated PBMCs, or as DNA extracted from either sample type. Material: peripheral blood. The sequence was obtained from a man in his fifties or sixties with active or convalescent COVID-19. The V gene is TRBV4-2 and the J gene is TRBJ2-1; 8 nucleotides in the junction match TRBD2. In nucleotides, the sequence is TGTGCCAGCAGCCAAGATAAGAGGCGGGAGGTCTACAATGAGCAGTTCTTC. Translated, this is CASSQDKRREVYNEQFF.